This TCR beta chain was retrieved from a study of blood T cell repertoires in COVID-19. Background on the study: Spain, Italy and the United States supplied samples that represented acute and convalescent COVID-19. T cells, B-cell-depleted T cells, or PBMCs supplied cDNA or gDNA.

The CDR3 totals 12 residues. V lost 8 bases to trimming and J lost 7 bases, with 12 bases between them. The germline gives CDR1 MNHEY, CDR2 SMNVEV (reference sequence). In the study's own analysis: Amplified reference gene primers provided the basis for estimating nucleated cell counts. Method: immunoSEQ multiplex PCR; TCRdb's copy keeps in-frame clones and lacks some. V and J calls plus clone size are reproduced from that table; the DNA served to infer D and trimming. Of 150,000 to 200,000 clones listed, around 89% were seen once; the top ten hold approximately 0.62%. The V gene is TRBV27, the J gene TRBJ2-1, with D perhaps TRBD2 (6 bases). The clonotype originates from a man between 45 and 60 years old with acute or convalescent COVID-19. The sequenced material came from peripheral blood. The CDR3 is CASGLRGNEQFF. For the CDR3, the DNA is TGTGCCAGCGGCCTTCGGGGGAATGAGCAGTTCTTC.